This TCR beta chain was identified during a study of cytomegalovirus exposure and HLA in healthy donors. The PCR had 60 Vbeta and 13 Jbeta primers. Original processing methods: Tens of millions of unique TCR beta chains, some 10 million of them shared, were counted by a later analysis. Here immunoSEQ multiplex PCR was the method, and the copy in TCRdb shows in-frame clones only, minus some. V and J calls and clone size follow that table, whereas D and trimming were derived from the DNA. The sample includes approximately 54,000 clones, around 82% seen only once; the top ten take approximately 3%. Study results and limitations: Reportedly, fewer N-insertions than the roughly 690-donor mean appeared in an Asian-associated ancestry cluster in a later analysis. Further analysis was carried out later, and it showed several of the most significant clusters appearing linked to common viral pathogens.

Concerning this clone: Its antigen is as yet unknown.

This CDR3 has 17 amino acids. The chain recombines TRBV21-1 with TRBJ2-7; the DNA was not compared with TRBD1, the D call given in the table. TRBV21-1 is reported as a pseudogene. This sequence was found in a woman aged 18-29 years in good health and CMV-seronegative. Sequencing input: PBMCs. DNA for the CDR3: TGTGCCAGCAGCATTCCCCCATGGCAGGGGCCTTTGTACGAGCAGTACTTC. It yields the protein CASSIPPWQGPLYEQYF.